These 30 T cell receptor beta chains share one sample of origin, sequenced in a study of CD8 T cells in Susac syndrome. Roughly 0.5 to 1 ug RNA was reverse transcribed with random hexamers. TCRdb independently ran MiXCR on the immunoSEQ multiplex PCR reads; one entry per CDR3 protein. Here the sample spans about 430,000 distinct CDR3 sequences, around 85% being singletons. Sequencing was performed on CD8+ T cells from PBMCs. These receptor sequences come from a human donor with multiple sclerosis.

The V gene is TRBV9, the J gene TRBJ2-2, with D perhaps TRBD2 (5 bases). CDR3 length: 13 amino acids. The germline V and J ends were trimmed by 4 bases and 6 bases, with 10 bases remaining between them. Germline CDR1 SGDLS, CDR2 YYNGEE. CDR3 region: CASSPFGAGELFF. CDR3 DNA: TGTGCCAGCAGCCCGTTCGGGGCCGGGGAGCTGTTTTTT.

The chain uses TRBV7-3 and TRBJ2-7; 11 nucleotides line up with TRBD2. In germline, CDR1 is SGHTA, CDR2 FQGTGA. The CDR3 runs to 15 residues. V shed 5 bases, J shed 0 bases, and the junction held 3 bases outside the gene matches. The CDR3 DNA reads TGTGCCAGCAGCGCCGGGACTAGCGGCTCCTACGAGCAGTACTTC. This codes for CASSAGTSGSYEQYF.

This rearrangement joins TRBV7-8 to TRBJ2-5; D not certain. The V gene lost 6 bases and the J gene lost 0 bases, with 11 bases spanning the gap. Germline V gene data show CDR1 as SGHVS and CDR2 as FQNEAQ. CDR3 length: 14 amino acids. The chain's CDR3 is CASRARAHQETQYF. The CDR3 coding sequence is TGTGCCAGCAGGGCCCGGGCCCACCAAGAGACCCAGTACTTC.

This chain joins TRBV7-4 and TRBJ2-5; D is possibly TRBD1 (6 bases). This CDR3 region has 18 residues. V lost 3 bases and J 5 bases, leaving 25 bases between the germline ends. Per the germline V gene, CDR1 is SGHVT and CDR2 is SQSDAQ. CDR3 nucleotide sequence: TGTGCCAGCAGCTTCATCGGTGGTGGGACACATGGGTTGGAGACCCAGTACTTC. This encodes CASSFIGGGTHGLETQYF.

For this clonotype: A junction boundary mismatches the germline segment, possibly from a read error. V and J are TRBV7-7 and TRBJ2-5; D is undetermined. The CDR3 covers 16 residues. Germline V lookup: CDR1 SSHAT, CDR2 FNYEAQ (reference sequence). CDR3 nucleotide sequence: TGTGCTAGCAGCTTATTATTCCCGGACCCCCAAGAGACCCAGTACTTC. This sequence encodes CASSLLFPDPQETQYF.

There are a few counts of this clonotype. Written as DNA, the CDR3 is TGTGCCAGCAGCCAAGATCTAAAGGGTTCGAGAGGCTACACCTTC. Protein product: CASSQDLKGSRGYTF. The chain links TRBV4-2 to TRBJ1-2; D call uncertain. The CDR3 runs 15 residues. V was cut by 0 bases and J by 8 bases, with 16 bases left in between. CDR1 and CDR2 from the germline V gene are LGHNA and YNFKEQ.

The rearrangement joins TRBV5-1 to TRBJ2-7; D is possibly TRBD1 or TRBD2 (5 bases each). CDR3 length: 14 amino acids. Trimming pared 2 bases from V and 3 bases from J, leaving 12 bases between. Germline V gene lookup returns CDR1 SGHRS and CDR2 YFSETQ. CDR3 protein: CASSFGTRFYEQYF. CDR3 nucleotides: TGCGCCAGCAGCTTCGGGACCCGTTTCTACGAGCAGTACTTC. Together with reference TRBV5-1 and TRBJ2-7, the CDR3 gives the full variable domain: KAGVTQTPRYLIKTRGQQVTLSCSPISGHRSVSWYQQTPGQGLQFLFEYFSETQRNKGNFPGRFSGRQFSNSRSEMNVSTLELGDSALYLCASSFGTRFYEQYFGPGTRLTVT.

The chain is built from TRBV9 and TRBJ2-3; D gene ambiguous. The V gene's germline CDR1 is SGDLS and CDR2 YYNGEE. The V end was cut by 0 bases, the J end by 0 bases, with 11 bases between. The CDR3 consists of 16 residues. The DNA of the CDR3 is TGTGCCAGCAGCGTAGGATGGAGCACTAGCACAGATACGCAGTATTTT. Encoded protein: CASSVGWSTSTDTQYF.

This rearrangement joins TRBV28 to TRBJ1-5; 8 nucleotides align to TRBD1. Germline V lookup: CDR1 MDHEN, CDR2 SYDVKM. The CDR3 loop spans 17 amino acids. Unmatched junction bases numbered 12, after V lost 3 bases and J lost 5 bases. This chain's CDR3 is CASSFGITGGYDQPQHF. The CDR3 DNA is TGTGCCAGCAGTTTTGGGATTACAGGGGGATATGATCAGCCCCAGCATTTT.

CDR3 sequence reads: CASSELGEGEKLFF. The DNA for the CDR3 is TGTGCCAGCAGTGAACTTGGGGAAGGAGAAAAACTGTTTTTT. The genes are TRBV6-1 and TRBJ1-4; the D is unclear. The CDR3 contains 14 residues. V lost 2 bases and J 8 bases, leaving 12 bases between the germline ends. The germline gives CDR1 MNHNS, CDR2 SASEGT.

The chain combines TRBV5-8 with TRBJ2-5, with D possibly called TRBD1 or TRBD2 (5 bases each). Germline loops: CDR1 SGHTS, CDR2 YDEGEE. The CDR3 has 13 residues. Trimming cost V 2 bases and J 4 bases, with 9 bases left between them. The CDR3 DNA is TGTGCCAGCAGCTTTGGGGACGTAGAGACCCAGTACTTC. Translated: CASSFGDVETQYF.

V gene TRBV4-1 combines with J gene TRBJ2-3; the D is unclear. V was cut by 1 base and J by 2 bases, with 7 bases left in between. The CDR3 runs 14 residues. Germline V CDR1 and CDR2: MGHRA, YSYEKL. CDR3 in amino acids: CASSQVRATDTQYF. The CDR3 DNA follows: TGCGCCAGCAGCCAAGTTAGAGCCACAGATACGCAGTATTTT.

Only a few counts were recorded for this clonotype. V usage is TRBV7-9 and J usage is TRBJ2-7; D remains unclear. Trimming removed 1 base from V and 3 bases from J, with 10 bases in between. Germline CDR1 SEHNR, CDR2 FQNEAQ (reference sequence). This CDR3 region has 14 residues. CDR3 in DNA: TGTGCCAGCAGCTTAGAGGCTAGAGACTACGAGCAGTACTTC. Residues: CASSLEARDYEQYF.

The gene calls are TRBV12-3 or TRBV12-4 and TRBJ2-3, with TRBD1 matching over 8 bases. The V gene end was trimmed by 6 bases and the J gene end by 1 base; junction bases not matched to a gene: 6. The CDR3 spans 15 residues. In nucleotides, the CDR3 is TGTGCCAGCAGCCCCCAGGGACAGGGCACAGATACGCAGTATTTT. Amino acid sequence: CASSPQGQGTDTQYF.

This sequence joins TRBV5-1 and TRBJ2-1, with 9 nucleotides matching TRBD2. The CDR3 is 16 amino acids. J gave up 5 bases and V 0 bases, and 6 bases lay outside the gene matches. Germline V gene sequence: CDR1 SGHRS, CDR2 YFSETQ. This CDR3 is CASSLVGTSFDNEQFF. Written as DNA, the CDR3 is TGCGCCAGCAGCTTGGTGGGGACTAGCTTCGACAATGAGCAGTTCTTC.

CDR3 bases: TGTGCCAGCAGCTTGGGACAGGGGGCGAACACTGAAGCTTTCTTT. This encodes CASSLGQGANTEAFF. The gene calls are TRBV5-4 and TRBJ1-1; TRBD1 matches at 10 bases. This CDR3 is built from 15 residues. From germline, CDR1 is SGHNT and CDR2 YYREEE (reference sequence). The J segment lost 1 base and the V segment lost 0 bases, leaving 0 bases of the junction unmatched.

The genes are TRBV25-1 and TRBJ2-7; D unresolved. Germline CDR1 is MGHDK and CDR2 is SYGVNS. Trimming took off 3 bases at V and 5 bases at J, with 8 bases between the two ends. This CDR3 is 12 amino acids long. CDR3 region: CASSDQVHEQYF. The CDR3 DNA reads TGTGCCAGCAGTGATCAGGTACACGAGCAGTACTTC.

The rearrangement uses TRBV2 and TRBJ2-1; D is possibly TRBD2 (5 bases). The V end was cut by 4 bases, the J end by 5 bases, with 12 bases between. The CDR3 is made up of 14 amino acids. CDR1 SNHLY and CDR2 FYNNEI come from the germline V gene. CDR3 loop: CASSGGAVNNEQFF. The CDR3 coding sequence is TGTGCCAGCAGTGGGGGAGCGGTTAACAATGAGCAGTTCTTC.

This chain uses TRBV4-1 with TRBJ2-1; TRBD1 agrees at 9 bases. Trimming removed 0 bases from V and 6 bases from J; junction bases left unmatched: 6. Per the germline V gene, CDR1 is MGHRA and CDR2 is YSYEKL. The CDR3 consists of 16 residues. For the CDR3, the DNA is TGCGCCAGCAGCCAAGATCTCGGACAGGGGAGCAATGAGCAGTTCTTC. Its protein product is CASSQDLGQGSNEQFF.

V gene TRBV7-9 combines with J gene TRBJ2-1; 7 nucleotides line up with TRBD2. CDR3 length: 17 residues. Per germline, CDR1 SEHNR and CDR2 FQNEAQ (reference sequence). V gave up 1 base and J gave up 6 bases; unmatched junction bases: 12. The CDR3 reads CASSLGLFGEGPNEQFF. CDR3 coding DNA: TGTGCCAGCAGCTTAGGTTTGTTTGGGGAGGGGCCCAATGAGCAGTTCTTC.

The table lists this clonotype with a few counts. The gene calls are TRBV30 and TRBJ1-5; D gene ambiguous. V dropped 0 bases and J dropped 2 bases, with 5 bases sitting between them. The germline V gene encodes CDR1 GTSNPN and CDR2 SVGIG (reference sequence). CDR3 size: 13 residues. The CDR3 region is CAWSVLGNQPQHF. The CDR3 nucleotides read TGTGCCTGGAGTGTTTTGGGCAATCAGCCCCAGCATTTT.

Comments on this clonotype: Relative to the germline gene, one junction end is altered; a read error may explain this. The chain carries TRBV4-1 and TRBJ1-5, with D tentatively TRBD1 (5 bases). This CDR3 has 15 amino acids. Germline V gives CDR1 MGHRA, CDR2 YSYEKL. The CDR3 region has the DNA TGCGCCAGCAGCCAAGACCGCAGTAGGGGCCAGCCCCGGCATTTT. Translation: CASSQDRSRGQPRHF.

The chain joins TRBV12-3 or TRBV12-4 to TRBJ2-2; D is unclear. Trimming took 2 bases from V and 5 from J, leaving 9 bases between them. CDR3 length: 14 amino acids. The CDR3 nucleotides are TGTGCCAGCAGTTTATTCCCCGATACCGGGGAGCTGTTTTTT. This sequence encodes CASSLFPDTGELFF.

V is TRBV7-6 and J is TRBJ2-1, with a weak D call TRBD2 (7 bases). Between the trimmed V and J ends, which lost 5 bases and 7 bases, there was a span of 21 bases. CDR1 and CDR2 from the germline V gene are SGHVS and FNYEAQ. This CDR3 contains 16 residues. The CDR3 loop is CASSAEVAGAENEQFF. For the CDR3, the DNA is TGTGCCAGCAGCGCCGAGGTCGCGGGGGCGGAAAATGAGCAGTTCTTC. The complete variable domain, with remaining parts taken from reference TRBV7-6 and TRBJ2-1, reads GAGVSQSPRYKVTKRGQDVALRCDPISGHVSLYWYRQALGQGPEFLTYFNYEAQQDKSGLPNDRFSAERPEGSISTLTIQRTEQRDSAMYRCASSAEVAGAENEQFFGPGTRLTVL.

This chain links TRBV6-5 with TRBJ2-5; 7 bases match TRBD1. V trimming: 0 bases; J trimming: 4 bases; junction bases outside the gene matches: 17. Germline lookup yields CDR1 MNHEY and CDR2 SVGAGI. CDR3 length: 19 residues. In DNA, the CDR3 is TGTGCCAGCAGTTACTCCACAGGACACAGGGGATTAAATGGAGAGACCCAGTACTTC. It codes for CASSYSTGHRGLNGETQYF.

CDR3 loop: CASSETSGNIQYF. The CDR3 bases are TGTGCCAGCTCTGAAACATCCGGGAACATTCAGTACTTC. J is TRBJ2-4 and V is TRBV18; no definite D call. Trimming took off 6 bases at V and 7 bases at J, with 13 bases between the two ends. In germline, CDR1 is KGHSH, CDR2 LQKENI. This CDR3 spans 13 amino acids.

The chain employs TRBV20-1 and TRBJ1-5; 7 nucleotides align to TRBD1. The junction had 6 bases not matched to a gene; V was cut back by 1 base and J by 0 bases. The CDR3 is made up of 16 amino acids. Germline values: CDR1 DFQATT, CDR2 SNEGSKA (reference sequence). The CDR3 is CSARGDSPYSNQPQHF. CDR3 DNA: TGCAGTGCTAGAGGGGACAGTCCTTATAGCAATCAGCCCCAGCATTTT.

V usage is TRBV9 and J usage is TRBJ1-1; D gene uncertain. The CDR3 spans 15 residues. V gave up 0 bases and J gave up 0 bases, with 9 bases separating them. Germline V lookup: CDR1 SGDLS, CDR2 YYNGEE. The CDR3 DNA is TGTGCCAGCAGCGTAGATCAAGGTATGAACACTGAAGCTTTCTTT. Translated, it gives CASSVDQGMNTEAFF.

The genes are TRBV3-1 and TRBJ1-2, with TRBD1 as a possible D gene (6 bases). Germline V lookup: CDR1 LGHDT, CDR2 YNNKEL (reference sequence). Trimming cost V 7 bases and J 6 bases, with 15 bases left between them. CDR3 size: 13 residues. CDR3 protein: CASNIQGGHGYTF. CDR3 coding DNA: TGTGCCAGCAACATACAGGGAGGCCATGGCTACACCTTC.

This chain joins TRBV9 and TRBJ2-1; tentative D call: TRBD1 (6 bases). Germline CDR1 and CDR2: SGDLS and YYNGEE. Trimming stripped 7 bases from V and 5 bases from J, with 16 bases between. The CDR3 is 14 amino acids. In DNA, the CDR3 is TGTGCCAGCTCCAAGGGGGAGACAGACAATGAGCAGTTCTTC. Its translation is CASSKGETDNEQFF.